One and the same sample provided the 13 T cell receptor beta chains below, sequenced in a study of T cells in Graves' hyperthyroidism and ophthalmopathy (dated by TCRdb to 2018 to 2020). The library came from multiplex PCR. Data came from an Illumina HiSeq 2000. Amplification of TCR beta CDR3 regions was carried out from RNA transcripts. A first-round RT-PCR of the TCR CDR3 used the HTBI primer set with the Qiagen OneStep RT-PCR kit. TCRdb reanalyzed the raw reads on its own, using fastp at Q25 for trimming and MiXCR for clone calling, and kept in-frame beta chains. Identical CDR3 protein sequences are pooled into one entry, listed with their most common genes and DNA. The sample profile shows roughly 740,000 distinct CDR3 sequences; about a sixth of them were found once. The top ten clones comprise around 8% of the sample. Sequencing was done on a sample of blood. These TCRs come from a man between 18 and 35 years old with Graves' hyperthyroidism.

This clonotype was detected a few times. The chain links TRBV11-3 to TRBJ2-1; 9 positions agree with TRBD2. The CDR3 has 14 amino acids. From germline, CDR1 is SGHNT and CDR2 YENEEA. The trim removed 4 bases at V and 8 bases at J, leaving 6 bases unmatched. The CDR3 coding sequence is TGTGCCAGCAGCTCCCAGGTAGCGGGAGATGAGCAGTTCTTC. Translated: CASSSQVAGDEQFF.

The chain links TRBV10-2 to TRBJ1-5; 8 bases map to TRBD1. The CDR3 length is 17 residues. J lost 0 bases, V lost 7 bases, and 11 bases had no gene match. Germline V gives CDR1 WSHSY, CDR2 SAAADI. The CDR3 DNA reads TGCGCCAGCACTGCCGGGACAGGCTATGATAGCAATCAGCCCCAGCATTTT. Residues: CASTAGTGYDSNQPQHF.

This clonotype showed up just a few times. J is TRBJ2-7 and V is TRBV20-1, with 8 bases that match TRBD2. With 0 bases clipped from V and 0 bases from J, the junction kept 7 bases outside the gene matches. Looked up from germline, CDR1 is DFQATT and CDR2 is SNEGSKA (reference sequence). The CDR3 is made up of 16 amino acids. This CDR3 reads CSAREKEREFSYEQYF. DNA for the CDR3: TGCAGTGCTAGAGAAAAAGAGCGGGAGTTCTCCTACGAGCAGTACTTC.

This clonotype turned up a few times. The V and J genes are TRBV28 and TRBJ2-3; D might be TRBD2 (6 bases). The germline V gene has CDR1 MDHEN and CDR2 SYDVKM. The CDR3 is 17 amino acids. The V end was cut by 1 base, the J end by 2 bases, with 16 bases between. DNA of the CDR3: TGTGCCAGCAGTTTATTTTTCATGGGGGGATACACAGATACGCAGTATTTT. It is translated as CASSLFFMGGYTDTQYF.

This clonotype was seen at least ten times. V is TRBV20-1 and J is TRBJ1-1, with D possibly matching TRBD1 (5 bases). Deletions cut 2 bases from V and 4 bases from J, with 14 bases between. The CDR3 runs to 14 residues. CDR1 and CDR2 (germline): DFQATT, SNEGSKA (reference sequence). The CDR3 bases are TGCAGTGCTAGAACCGGGGGTGGGGGCACTGAAGCTTTCTTT. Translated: CSARTGGGGTEAFF.

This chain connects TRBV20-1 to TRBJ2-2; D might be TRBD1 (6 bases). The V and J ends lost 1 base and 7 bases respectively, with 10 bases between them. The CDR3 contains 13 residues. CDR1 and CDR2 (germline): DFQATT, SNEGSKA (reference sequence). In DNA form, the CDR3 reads TGCAGTGCTAGAGTTGGACAGCACGGGGAGCTGTTTTTT. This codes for CSARVGQHGELFF.

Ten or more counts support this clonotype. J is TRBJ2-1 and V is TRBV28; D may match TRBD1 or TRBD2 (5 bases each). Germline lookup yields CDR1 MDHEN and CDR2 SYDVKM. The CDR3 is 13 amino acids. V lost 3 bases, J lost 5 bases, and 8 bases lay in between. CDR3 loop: CASSLTADNEQFF. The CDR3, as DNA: TGTGCCAGCAGTTTGACAGCGGACAATGAGCAGTTCTTC.

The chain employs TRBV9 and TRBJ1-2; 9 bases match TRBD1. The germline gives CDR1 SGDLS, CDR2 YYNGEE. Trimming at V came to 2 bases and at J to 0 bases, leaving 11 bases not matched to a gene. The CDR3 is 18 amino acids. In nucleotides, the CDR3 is TGTGCCAGCAGCGTCCTCCGGGACAGGGTGTCAGCTAACTATGGCTACACCTTC. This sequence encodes CASSVLRDRVSANYGYTF.

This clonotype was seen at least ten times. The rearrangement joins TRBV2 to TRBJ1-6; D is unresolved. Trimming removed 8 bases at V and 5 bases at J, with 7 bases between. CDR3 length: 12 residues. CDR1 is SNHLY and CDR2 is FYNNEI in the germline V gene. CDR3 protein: CASRPDNSPLHF. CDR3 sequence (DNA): TGTGCCAGCCGACCCGATAATTCACCCCTCCACTTT.

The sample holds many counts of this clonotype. CDR3 sequence: CASSLRTSGGAELFF. The DNA for the CDR3 is TGTGCCAGCAGCTTACGCACTAGCGGGGGGGCGGAGCTGTTTTTT. The gene calls are TRBV11-2 and TRBJ2-2; 13 bases match TRBD2. CDR1 is SGHAT and CDR2 is FQNNGV in the germline V gene. This CDR3 is 15 amino acids long. J lost 10 bases, V lost 2 bases, and 4 bases had no gene match. The entire variable domain, with the rest obtained from reference TRBV11-2 and TRBJ2-2, is as follows: EAGVAQSPRYKIIEKRQSVAFWCNPISGHATLYWYQQILGQGPKLLIQFQNNGVVDDSQLPKDRFSAERLKGVDSTLKIQPAKLEDSAVYLCASSLRTSGGAELFFGEGSRLTVL.

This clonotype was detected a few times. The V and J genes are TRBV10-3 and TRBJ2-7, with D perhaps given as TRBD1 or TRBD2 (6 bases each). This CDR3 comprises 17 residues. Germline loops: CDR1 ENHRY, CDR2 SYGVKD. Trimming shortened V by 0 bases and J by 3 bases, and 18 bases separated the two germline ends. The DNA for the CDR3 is TGTGCCATCAGTGAGTCGAGCGGCCAGAAGGGGGGCTACGAGCAGTACTTC. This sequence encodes CAISESSGQKGGYEQYF.

The CDR3 is CASSVIGREGMDEQFF. The CDR3 region has the DNA TGTGCCAGCAGCGTAATAGGGCGGGAGGGTATGGATGAGCAGTTCTTC. V and J are TRBV9 and TRBJ2-1; 9 nucleotides match TRBD2. V lost 1 base to trimming and J lost 8 bases; unmatched junction nucleotides: 10. There are 16 residues in the CDR3. CDR1 and CDR2 from the germline V gene are SGDLS and YYNGEE.

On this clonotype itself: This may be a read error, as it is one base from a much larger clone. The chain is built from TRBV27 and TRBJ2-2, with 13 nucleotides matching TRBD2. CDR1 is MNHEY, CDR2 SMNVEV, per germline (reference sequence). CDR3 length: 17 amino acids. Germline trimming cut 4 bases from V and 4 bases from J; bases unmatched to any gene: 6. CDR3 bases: TGTGCCAGCAGTTCCGGACTAGCGGGAGCCACCACCGGGGAGCTGTTTTTT. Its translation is CASSSGLAGATTGELFF.